A selection of T cell receptor beta chains follows, all from one sample in a study of cytomegalovirus exposure and HLA in healthy donors. The protocol was immunoSEQ multiplex PCR, while the TCRdb copy is restricted to in-frame clones and leaves out a portion. The sample gives over 55,000 clones, roughly four fifths of which show up once; over 1.5% is in the top ten. Sequences were obtained from PBMCs. These receptors were collected from a man aged 40-55 years in good health and CMV-seronegative. CDR3s include the opening cysteine and the closing phenylalanine or tryptophan. Fields, in order: D gene, J gene, clone size, V gene, CDR3 DNA, CDR3 protein. The D gene is left open where the match is weak. The listing skips clone size in some rows; elsewhere it reads once, few, many or a size class.

>TRBD1|TRBJ2-7|-|TRBV7-9
TGTGCCAGCAGGTCTCAGGGGGCTCACGCCGAAACCTACGAGCAGTACTTC
CASRSQGAHAETYEQYF
>-|TRBJ2-3|-|TRBV6-1
TGTGCCAGCAGTGCCACTAGTACGAGCACAGATACGCAGTATTTT
CASSATSTSTDTQYF
>-|TRBJ2-3|-|TRBV6-5
TGTGCCAGCAGTTACTCCCCATCGGGCACAGATACGCAGTATTTT
CASSYSPSGTDTQYF
>-|TRBJ1-1|-|TRBV9
TGTGCCAGCAGCGTAGGAATCTCCAGAGGACTGATGAACACTGAAGCTTTCTTT
CASSVGISRGLMNTEAFF
>-|TRBJ1-1|-|TRBV6-1
TGTGCCAGCAGTTCAGGGACCACGGGGGGGACTGAAGCTTTCTTT
CASSSGTTGGTEAFF
>-|TRBJ2-3|-|TRBV19
TGTGCCAGTAGTATAGCCCGGGTTCCAGATACGCAGTATTTT
CASSIARVPDTQYF
>TRBD2|TRBJ2-7|-|TRBV30
TGTGCCTGGAGTAAATTAGCGGGGGACGAGCAGTACTTC
CAWSKLAGDEQYF
>-|TRBJ1-3|-|TRBV7-9
TGTGCCAGCAGCTTGCCGAGCTCCTCTGGAAACACCATATATTTT
CASSLPSSSGNTIYF
>-|TRBJ1-1|-|TRBV11-1
TGTGCCAGCAGCTTAGCCTTTAGCGCTGAAGCTTTCTTT
CASSLAFSAEAFF
>-|TRBJ1-4|-|TRBV5-1
TGCGCCAGCAACCGTTTCCCCGGGATCACTAATGAAAAACTGTTTTTT
CASNRFPGITNEKLFF
>TRBD2|TRBJ2-3|-|TRBV25-1
TGTGCCAGCGGTGGAGTAGCGGGGTACACAGATACGCAGTATTTT
CASGGVAGYTDTQYF
>-|TRBJ1-6|few|TRBV25-1
TGTGCCAGCAGTGAAGGAGTACCCCTCCACTTT
CASSEGVPLHF
>TRBD1|TRBJ1-1|few|TRBV30
TGTGCCTGGAGCTCGATGACAGGGGGCGTCACTGAAGCTTTCTTT
CAWSSMTGGVTEAFF
>-|TRBJ1-6|-|TRBV6-5
TGTGCCAGCAGCCCCGACAGGAACAATTCACCCCTCCACTTT
CASSPDRNNSPLHF
>-|TRBJ1-5|-|TRBV30
TGTGCCTGGAGGGGGGGGATGGGCGATCAGCCCCAGCATTTT
CAWRGGMGDQPQHF
>-|TRBJ2-3|-|TRBV11-3
TGTGCCAGCACCCTCGGGGTTGGCACAGATACGCAGTATTTT
CASTLGVGTDTQYF
>-|TRBJ2-3|-|TRBV30
TGTGCCTGGCTGAGGGATCAGCGAGACACAGATACGCAGTATTTT
CAWLRDQRDTDTQYF
>-|TRBJ2-3|once|TRBV5-1
TGCGCCAGCAGCTTGAGTGGGGGCTATCGGACAGATACGCAGTATTTT
CASSLSGGYRTDTQYF
>-|TRBJ1-1|-|TRBV4-3
TGCGCCAGCAGCCAAGAAACCTTTGGTGGGGGGATGAACACTGAAGCTTTCTTT
CASSQETFGGGMNTEAFF
>-|TRBJ1-1|-|TRBV11-2
TGTGCCAGCAGCTTCCGCACTGAAGCTTTCTTT
CASSFRTEAFF
>TRBD2|TRBJ2-5|few|TRBV6-1
TGTGCCAGCAGTGAGGGACTAGCGGTTGGACAGACCCAGTACTTC
CASSEGLAVGQTQYF
>TRBD1|TRBJ1-3|few|TRBV5-6
TGTGCCAGCAGCCGGACAGGGGGGTATGGAAACACCATATATTTT
CASSRTGGYGNTIYF
>-|TRBJ2-3|-|TRBV10-3
TGTGCCATCAGACATAGCACAGATACGCAGTATTTT
CAIRHSTDTQYF
>-|TRBJ2-1|-|TRBV7-2
TGTGCCAGCAGCTCGACTATCGACAATGAGCAGTTCTTC
CASSSTIDNEQFF
>TRBD1|TRBJ1-3|-|TRBV19
TGTGCCAGTAGTGCCACCGGGACAGGGTTCCTTTTATATTTT
CASSATGTGFLLYF
>TRBD1|TRBJ1-5|-|TRBV30
TGTGCCTGGAGTGTCGGTCTGGGGACAGGGTTAGTCCTAAGCAATCAGCCCCAGCATTTT
CAWSVGLGTGLVLSNQPQHF
>TRBD2|TRBJ2-1|-|TRBV7-9
TGTGCCAGCAGCTCAACGGGACTAGCCTCAGGTGAGCAGTTCTTC
CASSSTGLASGEQFF
>TRBD1|TRBJ1-4|-|TRBV11-3
TGTGCCAGCAGAGACCGGGACAGGGGGAGAAAACTGTTTTTT
CASRDRDRGRKLFF
>TRBD2|TRBJ2-2|-|TRBV4-2
TGTGCCAGCAGCCGCCTAAACGGGGGGGCGTACACCGGGGAGCTGTTTTTT
CASSRLNGGAYTGELFF
>TRBD1|TRBJ1-5|few|TRBV5-6
TGTGCCAGCAGCTTGGGGACAGGGGGGGGCAATCAGCCCCAGCATTTT
CASSLGTGGGNQPQHF
>-|TRBJ2-5|-|TRBV14
TGTGCCAGCAGCGTCTCGGGCGGGGGCGGAGAGACCCAGTACTTC
CASSVSGGGGETQYF
>-|TRBJ2-7|-|TRBV6-1
TGTGCCGGAAGAGGGCAGGGGGGATCCTACGAGCAGTACTTC
CAGRGQGGSYEQYF
>TRBD1|TRBJ2-6|few|TRBV4-1
TGCGCCAGCAGCACAGGGGGACTCGGCGGGGCCAACGTCCTGACTTTC
CASSTGGLGGANVLTF
>TRBD2|TRBJ2-1|few|TRBV10-3
TGTGCCATCAGCCGACTAGCGGGGAACAATGAGCAGTTCTTC
CAISRLAGNNEQFF
>TRBD1|TRBJ2-1|-|TRBV7-9
TGTGCCAGCAGCCCAAGACAGGGGCCGGCTGAGCAGTTCTTC
CASSPRQGPAEQFF
>TRBD1|TRBJ1-1|-|TRBV30
TGTGCCTGGAGCCCCCACAGGGGCGGGCTACTGTCTGAAGCTTTCTTT
CAWSPHRGGLLSEAFF
>-|TRBJ1-5|-|TRBV21-1
TGTGCCAGCAGCAAAGTTTTTGGGAGGGGGGGGGATCAGCCCCAGCATTTT
CASSKVFGRGGDQPQHF